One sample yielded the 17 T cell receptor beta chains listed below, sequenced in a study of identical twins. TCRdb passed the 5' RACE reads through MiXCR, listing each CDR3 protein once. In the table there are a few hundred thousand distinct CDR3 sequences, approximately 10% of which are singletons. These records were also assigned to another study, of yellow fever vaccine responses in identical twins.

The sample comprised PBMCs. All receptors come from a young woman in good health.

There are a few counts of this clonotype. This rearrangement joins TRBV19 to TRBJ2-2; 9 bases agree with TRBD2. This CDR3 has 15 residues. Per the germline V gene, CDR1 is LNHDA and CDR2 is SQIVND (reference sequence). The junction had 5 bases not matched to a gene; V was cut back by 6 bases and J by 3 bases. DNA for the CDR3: TGTGCCAGTAGATTAGCGGGGGCAGACACCGGGGAGCTGTTTTTT. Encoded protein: CASRLAGADTGELFF.

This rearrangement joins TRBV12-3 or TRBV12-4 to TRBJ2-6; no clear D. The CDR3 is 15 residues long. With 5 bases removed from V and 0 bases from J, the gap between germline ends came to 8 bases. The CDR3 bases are TGTGCCAGCAGTCCCGCACTCTCTGGGGCCAACGTCCTGACTTTC. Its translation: CASSPALSGANVLTF.

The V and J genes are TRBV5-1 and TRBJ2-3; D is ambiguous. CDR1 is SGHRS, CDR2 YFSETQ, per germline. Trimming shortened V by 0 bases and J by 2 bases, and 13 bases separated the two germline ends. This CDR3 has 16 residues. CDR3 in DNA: TGCGCCAGCAGCTTGGAGGGCGGACCATACACAGATACGCAGTATTTT. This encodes CASSLEGGPYTDTQYF.

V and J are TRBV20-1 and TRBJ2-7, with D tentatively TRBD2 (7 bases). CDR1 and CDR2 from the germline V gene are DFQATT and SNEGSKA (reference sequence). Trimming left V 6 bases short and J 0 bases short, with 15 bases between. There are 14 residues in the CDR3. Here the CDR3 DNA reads TGCAGTGCCTACGGGGGGCAGAGCTCCTACGAGCAGTACTTC. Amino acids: CSAYGGQSSYEQYF.

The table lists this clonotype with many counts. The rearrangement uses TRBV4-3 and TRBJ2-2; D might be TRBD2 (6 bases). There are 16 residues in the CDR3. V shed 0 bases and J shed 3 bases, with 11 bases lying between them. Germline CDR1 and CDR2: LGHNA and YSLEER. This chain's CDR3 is CASSQERGAYTGELFF. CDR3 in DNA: TGCGCCAGCAGCCAAGAGCGCGGGGCATACACCGGGGAGCTGTTTTTT.

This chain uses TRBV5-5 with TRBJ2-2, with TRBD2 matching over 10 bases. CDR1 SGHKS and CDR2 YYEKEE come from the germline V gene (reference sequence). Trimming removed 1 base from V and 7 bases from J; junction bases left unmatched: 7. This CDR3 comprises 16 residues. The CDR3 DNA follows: TGTGCCAGCAGCTTGTTCCCTAGCGGGAGTAGCGGGGAGCTGTTTTTT. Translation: CASSLFPSGSSGELFF. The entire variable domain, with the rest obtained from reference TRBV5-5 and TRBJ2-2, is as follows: DAGVTQSPTHLIKTRGQQVTLRCSPISGHKSVSWYQQVLGQGPQFIFQYYEKEERGRGNFPDRFSARQFPNYSSELNVNALLLGDSALYLCASSLFPSGSSGELFFGEGSRLTVL.

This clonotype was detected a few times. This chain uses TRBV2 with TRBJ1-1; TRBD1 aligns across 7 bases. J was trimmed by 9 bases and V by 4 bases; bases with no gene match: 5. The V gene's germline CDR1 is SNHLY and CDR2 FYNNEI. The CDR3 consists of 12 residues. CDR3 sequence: CASSVMTGKAFF. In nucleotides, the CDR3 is TGTGCCAGCAGTGTAATGACAGGGAAAGCTTTCTTT.

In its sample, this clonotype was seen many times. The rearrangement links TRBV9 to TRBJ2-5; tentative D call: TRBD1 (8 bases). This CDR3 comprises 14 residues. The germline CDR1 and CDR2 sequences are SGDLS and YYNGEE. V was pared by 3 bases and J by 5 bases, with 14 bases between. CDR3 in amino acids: CASSDNRGGETQYF. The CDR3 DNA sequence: TGTGCCAGCAGCGACAACAGGGGGGGCGAGACCCAGTACTTC.

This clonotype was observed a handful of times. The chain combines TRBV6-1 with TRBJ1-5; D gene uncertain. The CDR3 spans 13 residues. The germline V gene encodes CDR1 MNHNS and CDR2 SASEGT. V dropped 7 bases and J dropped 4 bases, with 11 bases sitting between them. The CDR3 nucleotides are TGTGCCAGCAAACTGGACGATAATCAGCCCCAGCATTTT. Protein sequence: CASKLDDNQPQHF.

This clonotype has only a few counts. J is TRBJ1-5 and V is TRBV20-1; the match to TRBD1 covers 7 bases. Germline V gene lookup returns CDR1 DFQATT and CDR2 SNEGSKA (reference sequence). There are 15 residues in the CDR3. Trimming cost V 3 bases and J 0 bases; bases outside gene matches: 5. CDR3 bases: TGCAGTGCTAGTCAACCAGGGGGTAGCAATCAGCCCCAGCATTTT. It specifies CSASQPGGSNQPQHF.

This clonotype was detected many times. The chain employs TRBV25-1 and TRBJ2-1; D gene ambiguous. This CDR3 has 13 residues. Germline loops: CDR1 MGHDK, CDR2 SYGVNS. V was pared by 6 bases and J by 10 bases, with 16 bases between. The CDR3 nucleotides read TGTGCCAGCAGAACTATGGGATCCCAGGAGCAGTTCTTC. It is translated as CASRTMGSQEQFF.

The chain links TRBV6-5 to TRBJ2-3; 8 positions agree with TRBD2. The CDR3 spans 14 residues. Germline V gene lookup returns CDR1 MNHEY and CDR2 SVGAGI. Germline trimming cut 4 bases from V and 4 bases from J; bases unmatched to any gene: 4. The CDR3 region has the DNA TGTGCCAGCAGTTTACAGCGGGAGTCAGATACGCAGTATTTT. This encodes CASSLQRESDTQYF.

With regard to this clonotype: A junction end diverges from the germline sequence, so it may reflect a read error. The CDR3 is CSARDTGQVLTYEQHF. The CDR3, as DNA: TGCAGTGCTAGAGATACCGGACAGGTCCTTACCTACGAGCAGCACTTC. The chain employs TRBV20-1 and TRBJ2-7; TRBD1 aligns across 7 bases. CDR3 length: 16 residues. Germline values: CDR1 DFQATT, CDR2 SNEGSKA (reference sequence).

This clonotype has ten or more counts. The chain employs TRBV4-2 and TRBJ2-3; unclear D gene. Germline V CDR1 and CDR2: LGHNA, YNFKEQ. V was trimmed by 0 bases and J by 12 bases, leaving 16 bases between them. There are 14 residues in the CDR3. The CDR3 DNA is TGTGCCAGCAGCCAAGAGGTCAGACAAACTCCTCAGTATTTT. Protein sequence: CASSQEVRQTPQYF.

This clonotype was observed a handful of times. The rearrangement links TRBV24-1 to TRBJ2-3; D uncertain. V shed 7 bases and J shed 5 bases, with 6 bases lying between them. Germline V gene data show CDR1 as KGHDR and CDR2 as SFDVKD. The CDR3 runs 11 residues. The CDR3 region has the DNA TGTGCCACCAGGTGGGGAGATACGCAGTATTTT. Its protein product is CATRWGDTQYF.

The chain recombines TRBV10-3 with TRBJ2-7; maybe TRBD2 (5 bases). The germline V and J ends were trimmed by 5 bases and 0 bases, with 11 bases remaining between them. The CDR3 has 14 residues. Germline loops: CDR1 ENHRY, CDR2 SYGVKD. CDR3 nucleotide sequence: TGTGCCATCAGTAGCGGTCCTCCCTCCTACGAGCAGTACTTC. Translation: CAISSGPPSYEQYF.

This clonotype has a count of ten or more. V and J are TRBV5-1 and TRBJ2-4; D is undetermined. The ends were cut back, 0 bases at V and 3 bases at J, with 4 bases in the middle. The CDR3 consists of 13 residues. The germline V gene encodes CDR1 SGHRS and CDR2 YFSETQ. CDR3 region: CASSLASKNIQYF. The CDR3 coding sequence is TGCGCCAGCAGCTTGGCCAGCAAAAACATTCAGTACTTC. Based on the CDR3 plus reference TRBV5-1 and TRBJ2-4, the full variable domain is KAGVTQTPRYLIKTRGQQVTLSCSPISGHRSVSWYQQTPGQGLQFLFEYFSETQRNKGNFPGRFSGRQFSNSRSEMNVSTLELGDSALYLCASSLASKNIQYFGAGTRLSVL.